These T cell receptor beta chains were read from a single sample in a study of shared T cell receptors in the human thymus. Repertoires were generated with immunoSEQ multiplex PCR, while TCRdb's copy carries only in-frame clones and drops some. The data show 500,000 to 550,000 clones, with 75% to 80% seen just once and approximately 0.013% held by the top ten. This sample also appeared in a second study, on human thymus T cells.

The specimen was thymocytes. Receptor source: a boy younger than two with a congenital heart defect. CDR3s include the opening cysteine and the closing phenylalanine or tryptophan. The D gene is left open where the match is weak. Clone sizes are given selectively: once, few, many, or a class where the clone is expanded.

abundance,d_gene,j_gene,v_gene,CDR3nt,CDR3aa
NA,NA,TRBJ2-2,TRBV10-3,TGTGCCATCAGTGTGACAGGTCGGACCGGGGAGCTGTTTTTT,CAISVTGRTGELFF
few,TRBD2,TRBJ2-3,TRBV14,TGTGCCAGCAGGGGCATGTGGACTAGCGGGAGGCACACAGATACGCAGTATTTT,CASRGMWTSGRHTDTQYF
NA,NA,TRBJ2-1,TRBV4-3,TGCGCCAGCAGCCAAGCTGCCCCAGGGAGGTCCTACAATGAGCAGTTCTTC,CASSQAAPGRSYNEQFF
NA,NA,TRBJ2-7,TRBV5-6,TGTGCCAGCAGCTTGGGGGCGGGGGCCTCCTACGAGCAGTACTTC,CASSLGAGASYEQYF
NA,NA,TRBJ2-5,TRBV7-2,TGTGCCAGCAGGTCAACCGGGAACTCCCAAGAGACCCAGTACTTC,CASRSTGNSQETQYF
NA,TRBD1,TRBJ1-3,TRBV7-2,TGTGCCAGCAGCTTACAGGGGGATCGAAACACCATATATTTT,CASSLQGDRNTIYF
NA,NA,TRBJ2-7,TRBV28,TGTGCCAGCAGCCCCTGGGGGAGGCGAGAGGAGCAGTACTTC,CASSPWGRREEQYF
NA,TRBD1,TRBJ2-7,TRBV4-1,TGCGCCAGCAGCCAAGATGGATCTTGGACAGGGGGGAGCTCCTACGAGCAGTACTTC,CASSQDGSWTGGSSYEQYF
NA,NA,TRBJ2-3,TRBV14,TGTGCCAGCAGCCAAGATGGGAGCGGGCTAACAGATACGCAGTATTTT,CASSQDGSGLTDTQYF
NA,TRBD2,TRBJ2-1,TRBV2,TGTGCCAGCTCATTAGCGGGAGTGGGGGACTCCTACAATGAGCAGTTCTTC,CASSLAGVGDSYNEQFF
once,TRBD1,TRBJ2-5,TRBV25-1,TGTGCCAGCAGTTCTCCCCCCCAGAACGGGACAGGGGAGGAGACCCAGTACTTC,CASSSPPQNGTGEETQYF
NA,TRBD1,TRBJ1-2,TRBV4-3,TGCGCCAGCAGCCCCAAAGGCCATCCGCAGGGGGTTTTGGGGGGATATGGCTACACCTTC,CASSPKGHPQGVLGGYGYTF
NA,TRBD2,TRBJ2-5,TRBV4-1,TGCGCCAGCAGCCAAGACCCTAGCGGGGGCGGGGGGACCCAGTACTTC,CASSQDPSGGGGTQYF
NA,TRBD2,TRBJ2-1,TRBV6-4,TGTGCCAGCAGTGACACAGGACTAGCGGCTCTGCAGTTCTTC,CASSDTGLAALQFF
NA,TRBD2,TRBJ2-1,TRBV7-6,TGTGCCAGCAGCTCGGCACAGGTAGCGGGAAATTATGAGCAGTTCTTC,CASSSAQVAGNYEQFF
once,TRBD2,TRBJ2-2,TRBV7-3,TGTGCCAGCAGCTTGGGACTAGCGGGAGATAACGGGGAGCTGTTTTTT,CASSLGLAGDNGELFF
once,NA,TRBJ1-2,TRBV5-4,TGTGCCAGCAGCCTGAGGGGACTATATGGCTACACCTTC,CASSLRGLYGYTF
NA,TRBD1,TRBJ1-2,TRBV11-2,TGTGCCAGCAGCGACAGGGGTGGCTACACCTTC,CASSDRGGYTF
once,NA,TRBJ1-2,TRBV6-5,TGTGCCAGCAGGGGGGCGGCAAATAACTATGGCTACACCTTC,CASRGAANNYGYTF
NA,TRBD1,TRBJ2-7,TRBV7-9,TGTGCCAGCAGCGGACCGGGACAGGCAACCTACGAGCAGTACTTC,CASSGPGQATYEQYF
NA,NA,TRBJ2-5,TRBV21-1,TGTGCCAGCAGCGAATCAGGGGACGAACAAGAGACCCAGTACTTC,CASSESGDEQETQYF
NA,NA,TRBJ2-7,TRBV11-2,TGTGCCAGCAGCTTAGATCTCCGGGGATTGGGCTCCTACGAGCAGTACTTC,CASSLDLRGLGSYEQYF
NA,NA,TRBJ2-5,TRBV7-9,TGTGCCAGCAGCTTTGACAGGCAAGAGACCCAGTACTTC,CASSFDRQETQYF
NA,TRBD1,TRBJ1-1,TRBV25-1,TGTGCCAGCAGTCCAAGGGGGGGACAGGGACTTGAAGCTTTCTTT,CASSPRGGQGLEAFF
NA,NA,TRBJ1-2,TRBV7-9,TGTGCCAGCAGCCCCGGACACAACTATGGCTACACCTTC,CASSPGHNYGYTF
NA,NA,TRBJ2-3,TRBV10-2,TGCGCCAGCAGGACTCGGACCCCAGAGGGGGCGCAGTATTTT,CASRTRTPEGAQYF
NA,NA,TRBJ2-7,TRBV25-1,TGTGCCAGCAGTGGATGGGGCCACGAGCAGTACTTC,CASSGWGHEQYF
NA,NA,TRBJ1-4,TRBV27,TGTGCCAGCAGTGCACCCCCGGGGGATGAAAAACTGTTTTTT,CASSAPPGDEKLFF
once,NA,TRBJ1-4,TRBV7-9,TGTGCCAGCAGCTCTCACCGACACGTCAATGAAAAACTGTTTTTT,CASSSHRHVNEKLFF
NA,TRBD1,TRBJ2-7,TRBV29-1,TGCAGCGTTTCCGCCTCAGACTCGGGACAGGTCTTTCCTTGGCAGTACTTC,CSVSASDSGQVFPWQYF
NA,TRBD1,TRBJ1-1,TRBV14,TGTGCCAGCAGCCAGATTCGACAGGGCGCGACTGTTATCATCACTGAAGCTTTCTTT,CASSQIRQGATVIITEAFF
NA,NA,TRBJ2-7,TRBV16,TGTGCCAGCAGCCAACCCAACTTAACCACCGTGAGCTCCTACGAGCAGTACTTC,CASSQPNLTTVSSYEQYF
NA,TRBD1,TRBJ1-1,TRBV19,TGTGCCAGTAGACGGACAGGCCCGAACACTGAAGCTTTCTTT,CASRRTGPNTEAFF
NA,TRBD1,TRBJ2-5,TRBV19,TGTGCCCTAAGAGGCAGGGGGCCTCAAGAGACCCAGTACTTC,CALRGRGPQETQYF
few,NA,TRBJ1-2,TRBV6-5,TGTGCCAGCAGTAGTAGGGGGAGTCAGTATGGCTACACCTTC,CASSSRGSQYGYTF
NA,NA,TRBJ1-1,TRBV9,TGTGCCAGCAGCTTTCGATCGGGAGCGGGGACTGAAGCTTTCTTT,CASSFRSGAGTEAFF
NA,NA,TRBJ1-4,TRBV4-1,TGCGCCAGCAGCTCCAAATGGGCCCAAAATGAAAAACTGTTTTTT,CASSSKWAQNEKLFF
NA,TRBD1,TRBJ2-7,TRBV11-2,TGTGCCAGCAGCCCCCGGGACAGGGGTCGGTACGAGCAGTACTTC,CASSPRDRGRYEQYF
NA,TRBD2,TRBJ2-3,TRBV9,TGTGCCAGCAGCCCAGAAGGGCTAGCGGGAGTCACAGATACGCAGTATTTT,CASSPEGLAGVTDTQYF
NA,NA,TRBJ1-3,TRBV5-5,TGTGCCAGCAGCCCCCAGCCCAGCAGGGGACTAGCTGGAAACACCATATATTTT,CASSPQPSRGLAGNTIYF
NA,NA,TRBJ2-3,TRBV12-5,TGTGCTAGTGGTACAACAGCGGGCAGACCGGAAGATACGCAGTATTTT,CASGTTAGRPEDTQYF
NA,TRBD2,TRBJ2-7,TRBV11-2,TGTGCCAGCAATCCCGGGACTAGGTGCGAGCAGTACTTC,CASNPGTRCEQYF
NA,NA,TRBJ2-7,TRBV14,TGTGCCAGCAGCCTTCAAACGGGGGTCCCCTACGAGCAGTACTTC,CASSLQTGVPYEQYF
NA,TRBD1,TRBJ1-2,TRBV7-2,TGTGCCAGCAGCTTAGCGCGGGGGACAGGGAGGAGATATGGCTACACCTTC,CASSLARGTGRRYGYTF
NA,TRBD2,TRBJ2-7,TRBV28,TGTGCCAGCCGTGGACTAGCGGGAGTTGACGAGCAGTACTTC,CASRGLAGVDEQYF
NA,TRBD2,TRBJ2-5,TRBV4-1,TGCGCCAGCAGCCAGCCAGGGACTAGCGGACAAGAGACCCAGTACTTC,CASSQPGTSGQETQYF